This T cell receptor beta chain was identified in a study of Ad26.COV2.S vaccination and SARS-CoV-2 variants. Study as a whole: As a participant in COV1001, the donor was in the Ad26.COV2.S trial arm. General study points: After vaccination, substantial breadth of spike-specific CD8+ and CD4+ responses was reported. People given the vaccine had a wider spike-specific TCR breadth than placebo recipients did.

There are 16 residues in the CDR3. The germline V gene encodes CDR1 SGHDT and CDR2 YYEEEE. Trimming took off 4 bases at V and 0 bases at J, with 17 bases between the two ends. Of note for this clone: What it binds is not known.

The data were produced by immunoSEQ multiplex PCR, yet TCRdb's version contains in-frame clones alone and is incomplete. The data hold hundreds of thousands of clones, with around 89% observed a single time. Treatment of the sample: 15 to 20 received Ad26.COV2.S at low or high dose, single or two shots; several received placebo; per-sample allocation not given. At day 63 after the first vaccine or placebo injection, samples were drawn. The donor's status was that of an adult aged 18-55 years in Boston. The chain couples TRBV5-6 to TRBJ2-7; weak D call: TRBD1 (6 bases). The receptor was derived from a person between 18 and 65 years old who received the Ad26.COV2.S COVID-19 vaccine or a placebo. This sample comprised peripheral blood, obtained in a trial of Ad26.COV2.S vaccine versus placebo. The CDR3 DNA sequence: TGTGCCAGCAGCATCGGCAGGGACACCAACTCCTACGAGCAGTACTTC. It translates to CASSIGRDTNSYEQYF.